A single T cell receptor beta chain is shown here with its context. The sample originates from a study of blood T cell repertoires in COVID-19. Germline loops: CDR1 SNHLY, CDR2 FYNNEI. V was pared by 6 bases and J by 4 bases, with 12 bases between. The CDR3 extends over 13 amino acids. Profiled with immunoSEQ multiplex PCR; TCRdb holds only in-frame clones, not every one. The sample records roughly 170,000 clones, 60% to 80% being singletons. Sequences were obtained from peripheral blood. This rearrangement joins TRBV2 to TRBJ1-2, with D maybe TRBD1 (5 bases). This clonotype was obtained from a woman in her 70s with acute or convalescent COVID-19. The CDR3 is CASSKGTSYGYTF. CDR3 sequence (DNA): TGTGCCAGCAGCAAAGGGACTTCCTATGGCTACACCTTC.